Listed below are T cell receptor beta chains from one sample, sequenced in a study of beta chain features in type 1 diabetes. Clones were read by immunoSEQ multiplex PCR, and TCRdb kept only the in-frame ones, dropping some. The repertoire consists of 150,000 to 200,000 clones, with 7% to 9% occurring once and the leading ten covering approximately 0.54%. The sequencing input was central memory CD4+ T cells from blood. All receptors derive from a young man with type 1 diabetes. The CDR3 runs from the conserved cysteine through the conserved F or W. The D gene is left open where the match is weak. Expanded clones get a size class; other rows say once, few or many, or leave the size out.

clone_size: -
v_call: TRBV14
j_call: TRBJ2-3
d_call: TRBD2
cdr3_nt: TGTGCCAGCAGCCAAGTGGGACTAGATAGAGATACGCAGTATTTT
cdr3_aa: CASSQVGLDRDTQYF

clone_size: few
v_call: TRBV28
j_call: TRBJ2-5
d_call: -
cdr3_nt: TGTGCCAGCAGTCGGGGCCAAGAGACCCAGTACTTC
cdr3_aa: CASSRGQETQYF

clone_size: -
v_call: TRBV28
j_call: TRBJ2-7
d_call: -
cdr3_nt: TGTGCCAGCAGCTTTATTACCGCGTCAAAGTACTTC
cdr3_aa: CASSFITASKYF

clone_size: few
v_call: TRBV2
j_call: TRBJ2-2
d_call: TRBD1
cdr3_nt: TGTGCCAGCAATCCTCGGACAGGGGCCTTCAGCGGGGAGCTGTTTTTT
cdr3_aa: CASNPRTGAFSGELFF

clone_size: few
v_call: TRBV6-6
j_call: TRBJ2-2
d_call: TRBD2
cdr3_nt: TGTGCCAGCAGTTACGGGACTAGCGGGACCGGGGAGCTGTTTTTT
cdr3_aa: CASSYGTSGTGELFF

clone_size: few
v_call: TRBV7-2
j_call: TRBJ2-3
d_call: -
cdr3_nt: TGTGCCAGCAGCTTAGTGGGCAGCCTTGCAGATACGCAGTATTTT
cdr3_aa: CASSLVGSLADTQYF

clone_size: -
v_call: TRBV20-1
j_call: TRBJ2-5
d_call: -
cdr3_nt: TGCAGTGCTAGAGGGGGGACAATCCAGTACTTC
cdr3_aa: CSARGGTIQYF

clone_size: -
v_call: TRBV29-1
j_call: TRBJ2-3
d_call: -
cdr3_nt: TGCAGCGTTGTTGGGGGGGCAGGTACGCGGTATTTT
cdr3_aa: CSVVGGAGTRYF

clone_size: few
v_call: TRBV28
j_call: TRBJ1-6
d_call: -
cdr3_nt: TGTGCCAGCAGACAGGGCCTAAGGTCACCCCTCCACTTT
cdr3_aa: CASRQGLRSPLHF

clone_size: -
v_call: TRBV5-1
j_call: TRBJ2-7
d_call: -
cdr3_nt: TGCGCCAGCAGCTTGGCGCAGGGGAACTACGAGCAGTACTTC
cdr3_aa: CASSLAQGNYEQYF

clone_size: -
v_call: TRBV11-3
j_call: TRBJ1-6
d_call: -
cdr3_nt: TGTGCCAGCAGCTTATTAGGGGATTCACCCCTCCACTTT
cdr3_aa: CASSLLGDSPLHF

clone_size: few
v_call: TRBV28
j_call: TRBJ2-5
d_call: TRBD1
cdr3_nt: TGTGCCAGCAGTTTGTCGGGACAGGGGGCGTGGGGAGAGACCCAGTACTTC
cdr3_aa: CASSLSGQGAWGETQYF

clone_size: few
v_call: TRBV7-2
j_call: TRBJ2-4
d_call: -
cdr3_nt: TGTGCCAGCAGCCCGAGGGATGGCGGGCCAGCCAAAAACATTCAGTACTTC
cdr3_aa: CASSPRDGGPAKNIQYF

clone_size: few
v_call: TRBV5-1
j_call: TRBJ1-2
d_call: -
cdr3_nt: TGCGCCAGCAGCTTGGCTCCGGGTGAATCGGGTGGCTACACCTTC
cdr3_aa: CASSLAPGESGGYTF

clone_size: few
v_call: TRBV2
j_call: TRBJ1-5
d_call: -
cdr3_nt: TGTGCCAGCAGTGACGAGGTTGAGGCCCAGCATTTT
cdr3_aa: CASSDEVEAQHF

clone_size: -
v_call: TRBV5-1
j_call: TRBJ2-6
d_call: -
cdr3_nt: TGCGCCAGCAGCCCGGTCGTCTCTGGGGCCAACGTCCTGACTTTC
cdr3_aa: CASSPVVSGANVLTF

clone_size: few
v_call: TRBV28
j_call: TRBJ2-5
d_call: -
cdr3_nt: TGTGCCAGCAGCCCCCGGGACTTCCAAGAGACCCAGTACTTC
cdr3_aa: CASSPRDFQETQYF

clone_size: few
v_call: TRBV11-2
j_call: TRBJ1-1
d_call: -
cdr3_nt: TGTGCCAGCAGCTTGGGCACAGTTAAAGCTTTCTTT
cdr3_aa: CASSLGTVKAFF

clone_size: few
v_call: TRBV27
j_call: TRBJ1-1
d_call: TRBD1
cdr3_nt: TGTGCCAGCAGTCGATCCGGGACAGGGAGGAGGGACACTGAAGCTTTCTTT
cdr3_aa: CASSRSGTGRRDTEAFF

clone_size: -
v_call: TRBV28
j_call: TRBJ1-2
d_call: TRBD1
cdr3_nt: TGTGCCAGCAGAGGGACAGGGGGCCTCTTCTATGGCTACACCTTC
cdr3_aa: CASRGTGGLFYGYTF

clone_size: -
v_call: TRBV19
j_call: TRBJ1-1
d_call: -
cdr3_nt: TGTGCCAGTAGTTACAGGAAAGGGGACACTGAAGCTTTCTTT
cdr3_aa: CASSYRKGDTEAFF

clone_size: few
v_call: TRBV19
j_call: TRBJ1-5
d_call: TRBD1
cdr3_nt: TGTGCCAGTAGTATTGACAGGGAAGATCAGCCCCAGCATTTT
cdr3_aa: CASSIDREDQPQHF

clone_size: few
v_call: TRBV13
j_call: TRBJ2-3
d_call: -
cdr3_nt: TGTGCCAGCACTTTTAGCACAGATACGCAGTATTTT
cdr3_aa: CASTFSTDTQYF

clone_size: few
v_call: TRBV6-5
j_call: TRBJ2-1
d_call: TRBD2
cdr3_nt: TGTGCCAGCAGTTACTCGATGTCAGCGGGGCAAGAGCAGTTCTTC
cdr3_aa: CASSYSMSAGQEQFF

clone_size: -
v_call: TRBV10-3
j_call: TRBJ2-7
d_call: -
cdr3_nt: TGTGCCAGCAGTTTTAGCGGGACAGGGACCTACGAGCAGTACTTC
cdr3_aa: CASSFSGTGTYEQYF

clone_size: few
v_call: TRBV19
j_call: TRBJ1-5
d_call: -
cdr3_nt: TGTGCCAGTGCCGTGAGGGCACTTAGCAATCAGCCCCAGCATTTT
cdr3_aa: CASAVRALSNQPQHF

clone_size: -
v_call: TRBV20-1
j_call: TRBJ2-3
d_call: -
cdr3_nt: TGCAGTGCTCCGTTTACAGATACGCAGTATTTT
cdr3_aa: CSAPFTDTQYF

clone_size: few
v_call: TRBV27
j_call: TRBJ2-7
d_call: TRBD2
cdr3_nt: TGTGCCAGCAGTTCCGGGGGGGCCGGCTCCTACGAGCAGTACTTC
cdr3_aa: CASSSGGAGSYEQYF

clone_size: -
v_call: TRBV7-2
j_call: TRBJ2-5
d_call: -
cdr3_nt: TGTGCCAGCAGCCCTAAAGAGACCCAGTACTTC
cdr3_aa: CASSPKETQYF

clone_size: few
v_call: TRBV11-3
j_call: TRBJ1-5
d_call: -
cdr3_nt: TGTGCCAGCAGCCTCAAACGTCGGGGGCAGCCCCAGCATTTT
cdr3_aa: CASSLKRRGQPQHF

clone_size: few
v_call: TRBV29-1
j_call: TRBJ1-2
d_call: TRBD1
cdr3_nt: TGCAGCGTTGAAAGAGATACAGGGGGCAACTATGGCTACACCTTC
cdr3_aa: CSVERDTGGNYGYTF

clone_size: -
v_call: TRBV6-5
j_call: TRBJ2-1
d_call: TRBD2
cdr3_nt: TGTGCCAGCAGCTATCAGACTAGCGGGATAGATCAGTTCTTC
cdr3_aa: CASSYQTSGIDQFF

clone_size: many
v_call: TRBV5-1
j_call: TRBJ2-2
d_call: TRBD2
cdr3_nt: TGCGCCAGCAGCTGGGGGACTAAGGTCGGCGGGGAGCTGTTTTTT
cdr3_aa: CASSWGTKVGGELFF

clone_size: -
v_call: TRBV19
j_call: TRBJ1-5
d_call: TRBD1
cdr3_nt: TGTGCCAGTAGTCCCCAGACAGGGCCGCGTCAGCCCCAGCATTTT
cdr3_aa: CASSPQTGPRQPQHF

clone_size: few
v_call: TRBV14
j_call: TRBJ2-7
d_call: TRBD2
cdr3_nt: TGTGCCAGCAGCCAGCAGGGACTAGCGGGCTACGAGCAGTACTTC
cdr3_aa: CASSQQGLAGYEQYF

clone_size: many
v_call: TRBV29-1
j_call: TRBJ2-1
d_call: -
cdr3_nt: TGCAGCTCCCTGTCCGCCTACAATGAGCAGTTCTTC
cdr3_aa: CSSLSAYNEQFF

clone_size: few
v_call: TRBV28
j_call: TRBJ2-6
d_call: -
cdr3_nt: TGTGCCAGCAGTCCGCCTCCAGGGAAGCGTGGGGCCAACGTCCTGACTTTC
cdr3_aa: CASSPPPGKRGANVLTF

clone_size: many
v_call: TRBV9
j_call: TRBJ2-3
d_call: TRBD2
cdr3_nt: TGTGCCAGCAGCGTAGGGAGCGGGGCCGAGACAGATACGCAGTATTTT
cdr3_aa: CASSVGSGAETDTQYF

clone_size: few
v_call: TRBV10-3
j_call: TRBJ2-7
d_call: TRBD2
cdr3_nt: TGTGCCATCAGGGCTAGCGGGTCGCGCGCGGGCGAGCAGTACTTC
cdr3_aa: CAIRASGSRAGEQYF

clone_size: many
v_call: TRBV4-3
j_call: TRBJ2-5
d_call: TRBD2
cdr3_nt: TGCGCCAGCAGCCTGGGACTAGCGGAGAAGACCCAGTACTTC
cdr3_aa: CASSLGLAEKTQYF

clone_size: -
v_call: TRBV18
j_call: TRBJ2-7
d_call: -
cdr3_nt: TGTGCCAGCTCACCATCCGAGGCAGACGAGCAGTACTTC
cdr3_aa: CASSPSEADEQYF

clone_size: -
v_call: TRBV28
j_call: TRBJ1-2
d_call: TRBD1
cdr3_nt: TGTGCCAGCAGAACTGGGACAGGGAATGGCTACACCTTC
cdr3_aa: CASRTGTGNGYTF

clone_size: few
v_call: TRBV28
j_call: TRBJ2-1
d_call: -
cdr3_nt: TGTGCCAGCAGTTTAGGTGGCCGGAGTCCTACAGGTTATTACAATGAGCAGTTCTTC
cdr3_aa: CASSLGGRSPTGYYNEQFF

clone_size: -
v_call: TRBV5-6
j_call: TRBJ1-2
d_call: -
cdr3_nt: TGTGCCAGCAGCTTTGAACAGGGCTACTATGGCTACACCTTC
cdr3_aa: CASSFEQGYYGYTF

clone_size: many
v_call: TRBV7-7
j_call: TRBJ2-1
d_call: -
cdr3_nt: TGTGCCAGCAGCCCAACGCGTGACAATGAGCAGTTCTTC
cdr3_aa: CASSPTRDNEQFF

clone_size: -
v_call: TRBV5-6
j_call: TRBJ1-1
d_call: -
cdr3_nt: TGTGCCAGCAGCGTCGGACATGCAAACACTGAAGCTTTCTTT
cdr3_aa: CASSVGHANTEAFF

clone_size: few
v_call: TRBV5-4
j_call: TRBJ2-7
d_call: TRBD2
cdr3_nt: TGTGCCAGCAGCCGCGGGAGTTCTAGCCACGAGCAGTACTTC
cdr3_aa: CASSRGSSSHEQYF

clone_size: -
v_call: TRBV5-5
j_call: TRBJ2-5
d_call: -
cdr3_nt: TGTGCCAGCAGCCCCGGGGACCAAGAGACCCAGTACTTC
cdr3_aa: CASSPGDQETQYF

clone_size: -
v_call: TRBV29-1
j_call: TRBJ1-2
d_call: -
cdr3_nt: TGCAGCGCAAGCACAAAGGACAGAAACTATGGCTACACCTTC
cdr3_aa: CSASTKDRNYGYTF

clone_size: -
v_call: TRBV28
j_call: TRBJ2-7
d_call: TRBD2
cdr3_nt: TGTGCCAGCACCCCCTCCCCCACTAGCGGGAGGGTCCACGAGCAGTACTTC
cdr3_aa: CASTPSPTSGRVHEQYF

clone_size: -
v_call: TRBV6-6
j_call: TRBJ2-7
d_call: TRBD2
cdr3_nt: TGTGCCAGCACCACAGAAGCGGGGGGCTTATACGAGCAGTACTTC
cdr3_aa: CASTTEAGGLYEQYF

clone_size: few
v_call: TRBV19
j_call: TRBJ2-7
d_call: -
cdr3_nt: TGTGCCAGTAGTCTACGCAGGGGCGAGCAGTACTTC
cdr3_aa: CASSLRRGEQYF

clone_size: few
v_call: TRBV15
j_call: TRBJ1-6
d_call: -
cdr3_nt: TGTGCCACCAGTGGCAGCTCCTATAATTCACCCCTCCACTTT
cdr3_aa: CATSGSSYNSPLHF

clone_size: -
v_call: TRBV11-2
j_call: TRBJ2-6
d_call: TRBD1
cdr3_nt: TGTGCCAGCAGCTCGCTACAGGGGGCGAGGGGGGCCAACGTCCTGACTTTC
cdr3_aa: CASSSLQGARGANVLTF

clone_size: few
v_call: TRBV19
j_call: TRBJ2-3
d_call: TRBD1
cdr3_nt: TGTGCCAGTAGTTCCCGGGACAGGGGGTCCCCAGATACGCAGTATTTT
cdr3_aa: CASSSRDRGSPDTQYF

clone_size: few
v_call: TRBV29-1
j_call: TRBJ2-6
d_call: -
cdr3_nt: TGCAGCGTTGAAGCAGGGTCTGGGGCCAACGTCCTGACTTTC
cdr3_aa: CSVEAGSGANVLTF

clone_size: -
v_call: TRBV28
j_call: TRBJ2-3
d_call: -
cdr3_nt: TGTGCCAGCAGTCGAGGGGGGGCAACAGATACGCAGTATTTT
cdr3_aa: CASSRGGATDTQYF

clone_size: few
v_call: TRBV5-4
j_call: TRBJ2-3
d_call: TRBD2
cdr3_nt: TGTGCCAGCAGCGTCGGACTAGCGAAAGATACGCAGTATTTT
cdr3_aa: CASSVGLAKDTQYF

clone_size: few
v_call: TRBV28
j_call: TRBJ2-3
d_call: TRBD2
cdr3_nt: TGTGCCAGCAGTTTTCTTAGCGGGGGTACCAATACGCAGTATTTT
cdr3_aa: CASSFLSGGTNTQYF